This T cell receptor beta chain was identified in a study of T cells in pancreatic ductal adenocarcinoma. Germline CDR1 is MNHEY and CDR2 is SMNVEV (reference sequence). The ends were cut back, 5 bases at V and 2 bases at J, with 10 bases in the middle. This CDR3 contains 13 residues. The method was immunoSEQ multiplex PCR; TCRdb's version includes in-frame clones alone and lacks a portion of them. The table records 30,000 or so clones, around 94% of them present only once. Study results and caveats: Results skew toward the minority of patients with early-stage disease. Blood had more productive templates and roughly 8-fold more unique clonotypes than tumor. No significant tumor-blood clonality difference; means were about 0.1 and 0.07. Tumor-versus-blood clonality comparisons may be biased toward lower tumor diversity.

Remarks on this clone: The antigen is undetermined.

Selected pancreatic ductal adenocarcinoma patients had undergone surgery without neoadjuvant therapy. This sequence originates from a human donor with pancreatic ductal adenocarcinoma. The chain uses TRBV27 and TRBJ2-7; no clear D gene. The sample consisted of PBMCs. CDR3 amino acids: CASSGQATYEQYF. The CDR3 nucleotides are TGTGCCAGCAGTGGGCAGGCCACCTACGAGCAGTACTTC.